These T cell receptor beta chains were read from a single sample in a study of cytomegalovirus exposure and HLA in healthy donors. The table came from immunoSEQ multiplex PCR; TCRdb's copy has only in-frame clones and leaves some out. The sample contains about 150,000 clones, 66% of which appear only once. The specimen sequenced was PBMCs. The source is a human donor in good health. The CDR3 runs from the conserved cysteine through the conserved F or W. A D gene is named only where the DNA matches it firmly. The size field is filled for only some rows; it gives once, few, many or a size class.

TGCAGCGTTGAACAGGGGGCGGGCGGGGAGCTGTTTTTT	CSVEQGAGGELFF	.	TRBJ2-2	TRBD1	TRBV29-1
TGCGCCAGCAGTGACAACAGCTTAGCCTACGAGCAGTACTTC	CASSDNSLAYEQYF	.	TRBJ2-7	.	TRBV10-1
TGTGCCAGCAGCCCCCTCCCACCGGGACAGGGGCGCTCGGAGACCCAGTACTTC	CASSPLPPGQGRSETQYF	.	TRBJ2-5	TRBD1	TRBV5-6
TGTGCCAGCAGCCGCCGGACAGGGGGAACAGATACGCAGTATTTT	CASSRRTGGTDTQYF	.	TRBJ2-3	TRBD1	TRBV14
TGTGCCAGTAGTTCGGGACTTCCTGGGAGCGAGACCCAGTACTTC	CASSSGLPGSETQYF	once	TRBJ2-5	.	TRBV19
TGTGCCAGCAGCTTGGAAATAGCGGGAGAGACCCAGTACTTC	CASSLEIAGETQYF	few	TRBJ2-5	TRBD2	TRBV5-4
TGTGCCAGTAGTATTCGGCGACTTGGGACAGGAGGTGGAAACACCATATATTTT	CASSIRRLGTGGGNTIYF	few	TRBJ1-3	TRBD1	TRBV19
TGCAGTGCTGTCGGCGGAGGCTACACCTTC	CSAVGGGYTF	.	TRBJ1-2	.	TRBV20-1
TGTGCCAGCAGCCCTACAGGGGACCCTTGGGTAACAGATACGCAGTATTTT	CASSPTGDPWVTDTQYF	.	TRBJ2-3	TRBD1	TRBV7-3
TGCGCCAGCAGTGAGTCTAGCGGGAGGAGTCCTGAGCAGTTCTTC	CASSESSGRSPEQFF	few	TRBJ2-1	TRBD2	TRBV10-1
TGTGCCAGCAGCGTAGGACGACTTAACACTGAAGCTTTCTTT	CASSVGRLNTEAFF	.	TRBJ1-1	.	TRBV9
TGTGCCAGCAGCTTCTGGGGACAGGGGCAATTGGAAGAGACCCAGTACTTC	CASSFWGQGQLEETQYF	.	TRBJ2-5	TRBD1	TRBV28
TGTGCCAGCAGTTTATCGGGGGCAAATGAGCAGTTCTTC	CASSLSGANEQFF	.	TRBJ2-1	.	TRBV27
TGTGCCAGCAGCTTCCGGGACAGGGCTGGGCATGAGCAGTTCTTC	CASSFRDRAGHEQFF	.	TRBJ2-1	TRBD1	TRBV7-9
TGCGCCAGCAGCACCGGACTAGCGGGAAAGGGGGAGCAGTACTTC	CASSTGLAGKGEQYF	.	TRBJ2-7	TRBD2	TRBV5-1
TGTGCCAGCAGCGACGAGGGGGGGCGCGACAATGAGCAGTTCTTC	CASSDEGGRDNEQFF	few	TRBJ2-1	.	TRBV9
TGTGCCAGCAGCGTAGGCCAGGGGGCCGGAGAGACCCAGTACTTC	CASSVGQGAGETQYF	.	TRBJ2-5	TRBD1	TRBV9
TGTGCCAGCTCCAACGCAGGGGGTGGTGGCTACACCTTC	CASSNAGGGGYTF	.	TRBJ1-2	TRBD1	TRBV6-5
TGTGCCAGTAGTACGACAGGTGGATTTAACGGGGAGCTGTTTTTT	CASSTTGGFNGELFF	.	TRBJ2-2	.	TRBV19
TGCAGCGTCTCGATTACAGGGACGGGGACTGAAGCTTTCTTT	CSVSITGTGTEAFF	.	TRBJ1-1	.	TRBV29-1
TGTGCCAGCAGCCCATCAGGGGGTCCCACAGATACGCAGTATTTT	CASSPSGGPTDTQYF	.	TRBJ2-3	TRBD1	TRBV7-3
TGTGCCAGCGGTCCAGGTTCCTACGAGCAGTACTTC	CASGPGSYEQYF	.	TRBJ2-7	.	TRBV2
TGTGCCAGCAGCTCGGCTAGCGGAACCTACGAGCAGTACTTC	CASSSASGTYEQYF	few	TRBJ2-7	TRBD2	TRBV7-8
TGTGCCAGTAGCCCCGGGACTAGCGGGAGAGAGCCCTACAATGAGCAGTTCTTC	CASSPGTSGREPYNEQFF	.	TRBJ2-1	TRBD2	TRBV19
TGTGCCAGCAGTTTGCCGGGTCCCACCCCTAACTATGGCTACACCTTC	CASSLPGPTPNYGYTF	.	TRBJ1-2	.	TRBV28
TGTGCCAGTAGTCGGGGGTCTGGACTAGCGGGATCCGGGGAGCTGTTTTTT	CASSRGSGLAGSGELFF	.	TRBJ2-2	TRBD2	TRBV19
TGTGCCAGCAGCATCTGGGGCGGCAGGGGGCAGGAGACCCAGTACTTC	CASSIWGGRGQETQYF	.	TRBJ2-5	TRBD1	TRBV7-9
TGTGCCAGCAGCTTAAGCCTAGCGGATTACAATGAGCAGTTCTTC	CASSLSLADYNEQFF	few	TRBJ2-1	TRBD2	TRBV7-2
TGTGCCAGCAGACAGGGGCGCTACGAGCAGTACTTC	CASRQGRYEQYF	few	TRBJ2-7	TRBD1	TRBV25-1
TGTGCCAGCAGTTTTGACGGGACAGATACGCAGTATTTT	CASSFDGTDTQYF	.	TRBJ2-3	.	TRBV28
TGTGCCAGCAGCTCGGACAGAAATTCCTACAATGAGCAGTTCTTC	CASSSDRNSYNEQFF	.	TRBJ2-1	.	TRBV7-9
TGTGCCAGCAGCTCCTCCGGGACAGGGCGCATGAACACTGAAGCTTTCTTT	CASSSSGTGRMNTEAFF	.	TRBJ1-1	TRBD1	TRBV13
TGCAGCGCCATAGGGGGGGGTCGAACAGATACGCAGTATTTT	CSAIGGGRTDTQYF	.	TRBJ2-3	.	TRBV29-1
TGTGCCAGCAGCCTCGGGACTCCGCCCGAAGATACGCAGTATTTT	CASSLGTPPEDTQYF	once	TRBJ2-3	.	TRBV7-9
TGTGCCAGCAGCTTAACGGGGGAGGGGGGTCAGCCCCAGCATTTT	CASSLTGEGGQPQHF	few	TRBJ1-5	.	TRBV7-9
TGTGCCATCAGTGCGGCGCACATGGGGCTCAAAGACGAGCAGTACTTC	CAISAAHMGLKDEQYF	.	TRBJ2-7	.	TRBV10-3
TGTGCCAGCAGCCCGGCCTGGCGGGAGGGCTCCTACGAGCAGTACTTC	CASSPAWREGSYEQYF	.	TRBJ2-7	TRBD2	TRBV7-9
TGTGCCAGCAGCTCCGGGACAGGGGACTACGAGCAGTACTTC	CASSSGTGDYEQYF	.	TRBJ2-7	TRBD1	TRBV11-3
TGTGCCAGCAGCGTAGGAGTAGGGGCCTACGAGCAGTACTTC	CASSVGVGAYEQYF	.	TRBJ2-7	.	TRBV9
TGTGCCAGCAGTGAGGGACAGGGAATTGAAAAACTGTTTTTT	CASSEGQGIEKLFF	.	TRBJ1-4	TRBD1	TRBV2
TGTGCCAGCAGCTCGCTGGGATCGGGGAATGAGCAGTTCTTC	CASSSLGSGNEQFF	.	TRBJ2-1	.	TRBV6-1
TGTGCCAGCAGCGAATTTCGGGAACCTGTCGGAGGCTACACCTTC	CASSEFREPVGGYTF	.	TRBJ1-2	.	TRBV27
TGTGCCAGCAGCGTGGGGTATGGGGCTAGGCCTTCCTACGAGCAGTACTTC	CASSVGYGARPSYEQYF	.	TRBJ2-7	.	TRBV11-2
TGTGCCAGCAGCTTAGCGGGAGGTGGCACCGGGGAGCTGTTTTTT	CASSLAGGGTGELFF	.	TRBJ2-2	TRBD2	TRBV5-4
TGTGCCAGTAATCAGGCGGGAGATGAGTTCTTC	CASNQAGDEFF	.	TRBJ2-1	TRBD2	TRBV19
TGTGCCAGCAGCGGGGGGTACGGGGGAGAGACCCAGTACTTC	CASSGGYGGETQYF	.	TRBJ2-5	.	TRBV5-4